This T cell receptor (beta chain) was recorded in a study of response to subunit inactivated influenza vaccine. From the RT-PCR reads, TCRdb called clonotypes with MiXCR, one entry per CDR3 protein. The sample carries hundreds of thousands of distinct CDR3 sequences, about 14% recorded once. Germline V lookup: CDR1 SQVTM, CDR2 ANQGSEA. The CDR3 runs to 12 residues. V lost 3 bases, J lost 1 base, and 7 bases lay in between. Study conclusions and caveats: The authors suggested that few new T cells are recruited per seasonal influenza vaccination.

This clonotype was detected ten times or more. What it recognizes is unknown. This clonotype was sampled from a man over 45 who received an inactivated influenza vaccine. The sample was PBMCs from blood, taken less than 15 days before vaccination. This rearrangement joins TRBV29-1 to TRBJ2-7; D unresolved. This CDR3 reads CSVENPSYEQYF. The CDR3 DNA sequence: TGCAGCGTTGAGAATCCTTCCTACGAGCAGTACTTC.